This TCR beta chain was sequenced in a study of T cells expressing NK-cell markers. Looking at the study overall: Sorted CD3+CD56+NKG2C+, CD3+CD56+NKG2C- and CD3+CD56-NKG2C+ T-cell subsets were beta-chain profiled. Serological testing identified most of the eight sequenced donors as HCMV-seropositive and one as seronegative.

Following a re-call of the 5' RACE reads, TCRdb has one entry per CDR3 protein and lacks DNA. Its table lists 150,000 to 180,000 distinct CDR3 sequences. As to this clonotype: Antigen: not known.

Study results and caveats: For a few donors, these clonotypes were likewise the leading ones in the CD3+CD56-NKG2C+ fraction. Uncertainty persisted over the HCMV specificity of expanded NKG2C+ T cell clones.

The receptor was derived from a woman in her forties or fifties in good health. The sequencing input was blood T cells: a sorted CD56 or NKG2C T cell subset, CD4+ or CD8+ T cells, or bulk PBMC T cells (not recorded which).

CDR3 in amino acids: CASSQGLSEKLFF. J is TRBJ1-4 and V is TRBV3-1. CDR3 length: 13 residues. Germline lookup yields CDR1 LGHDT and CDR2 YNNKEL (reference sequence).